Detailed here is one TCR beta chain. This clonotype was counted many times. Its antigen remains unidentified. Base quality data are lacking; no much larger clone is found one base away. The instrument was an Illumina HiSeq 1500. Using fastp trimming at Q25 and MiXCR clonotype assembly, TCRdb reanalyzed the public sequencing data and kept in-frame beta chains. Every distinct CDR3 protein forms one entry, paired with its most common genes and DNA. This sample lists some 110,000 distinct CDR3 sequences; around a tenth were detected once. The ten largest clones add up to 30% to 40% of the sample. This specimen comes from a study of T cell repertoires in cytomegalovirus infection (dated by TCRdb to between 2018 and 2020). Context from the whole study: Because public TCR beta signatures pointed to carriage of CMV infection together with the matching HLA type, the HLA type of each donor mattered for the analysis. Broader findings and caveats from the paper: The ex vivo response was dominated by HLA-C-restricted CMV-specific TCR beta clonotypes, which also provided the single most frequent clonotype in two of eight donors. In both this cohort and an independent cohort of more than 350 donors, the cumulative frequency of public TCR beta family members distinguished carriers of CMV infection plus the relevant HLA type.

The germline V gene provides CDR1 SGHTA and CDR2 FQGNSA. V loses 5 bases, J loses 2 bases, and the germline ends lie 14 bases apart. From its cysteine to its phenylalanine, the CDR3 spans 15 amino acids. CDR3 DNA is the only sequence kept; it has 45 bases, read in frame from the first base. The sequence links TRBV7-2 to TRBJ2-3, with no reliable assignment of the D segment. The sequencing input was PBMCs, sequenced either directly or after in vitro stimulation (not recorded which). The source of this sequence is a human donor in good health (CMV status not recorded). Some clones in this sample may be carry-over from other donors' samples. The CDR3 region: CASSISRRITDTQYF. The DNA is TGTGCCAGCAGCATCTCGCGAAGAATCACAGATACGCAGTATTTT.